One and the same sample provided the 24 T cell receptor beta chains below, sequenced in a study of blood T cell repertoires in COVID-19. TCRdb keeps only in-frame clones here, not all; method: immunoSEQ multiplex PCR. The repertoire has about 110,000 clones, around 82% of them found once; the top ten carry almost 4.5%. The sequenced material came from peripheral blood. The receptors derive from a human donor in a cohort sampled during active or convalescent COVID-19.

This clone was counted a single time. The DNA for the CDR3 is TGTGCCTGGAGTGTACTGGTCTCACCCCTCCACTTT. Amino acids: CAWSVLVSPLHF. The chain uses TRBV30 and TRBJ1-6; unclear D gene. CDR1 is GTSNPN, CDR2 SVGIG, per germline (reference sequence). Trimming shortened V by 0 bases and J by 10 bases, and 7 bases separated the two germline ends. The CDR3 runs 12 residues.

The CDR3, as DNA: TGTGCCAGCAGCTCGGACAGGATTAGAAACACCATATATTTT. This gives the protein CASSSDRIRNTIYF. The chain employs TRBV5-4 and TRBJ1-3; 7 bases match TRBD1. Germline values: CDR1 SGHNT, CDR2 YYREEE (reference sequence). Trimming at V came to 3 bases and at J to 5 bases, leaving 5 bases not matched to a gene. The CDR3 loop spans 14 amino acids.

The chain links TRBV5-4 to TRBJ1-1; a weak D match, TRBD1 (5 bases). The V gene lost 1 base and the J gene lost 7 bases, with 17 bases spanning the gap. CDR1 and CDR2 (germline): SGHNT, YYREEE (reference sequence). This CDR3 has 15 amino acids. The CDR3 loop is CASSLRGREGIEAFF. Written as DNA, the CDR3 is TGTGCCAGCAGCTTGCGGGGCAGGGAGGGGATTGAAGCTTTCTTT.

This clone was observed a handful of times. The genes are TRBV11-3 and TRBJ2-5; weak D call: TRBD1 (6 bases). This CDR3 comprises 14 residues. With 1 base removed from V and 5 bases from J, the gap between germline ends came to 11 bases. From germline, CDR1 is SGHNT and CDR2 YENEEA. CDR3 coding DNA: TGTGCCAGCAGCTTAGGCAGGGGTCAGGAGACCCAGTACTTC. Encoded protein: CASSLGRGQETQYF.

The CDR3: CASSLSWVQGEQFF. CDR3 sequence (DNA): TGTGCCAGCAGTTTAAGCTGGGTACAGGGTGAGCAGTTCTTC. The V and J genes are TRBV6-5 and TRBJ2-1; TRBD1 is a possible D gene (6 bases). The V gene's germline CDR1 is MNHEY and CDR2 SVGAGI. The germline V and J ends were trimmed by 4 bases and 9 bases, with 16 bases remaining between them. CDR3 length equals 14 residues.

This chain links TRBV7-2 with TRBJ1-2, with TRBD1 identical over 7 bases. Germline lookup yields CDR1 SGHTA and CDR2 FQGNSA. The CDR3 runs to 14 residues. J gave up 2 bases and V 3 bases, and 3 bases lay outside the gene matches. The CDR3 coding sequence is TGTGCCAGCAGCTTGACAGGGAGAAACTATGGCTACACCTTC. Translating gives CASSLTGRNYGYTF.

The chain has TRBV6-1 and TRBJ1-5; no clear D. The V gene's germline CDR1 is MNHNS and CDR2 SASEGT. Deletions cut 3 bases from V and 4 bases from J, with 10 bases between. There are 14 residues in the CDR3. The CDR3 loop is CASSERALNQPQHF. The CDR3, as DNA: TGTGCCAGCAGTGAGCGGGCCTTAAATCAGCCCCAGCATTTT.

The chain joins TRBV9 to TRBJ2-4; TRBD2 might be the D (5 bases). Germline assignment: CDR1 SGDLS and CDR2 YYNGEE. Trimming took 0 bases from V and 0 from J, leaving 10 bases between them. CDR3 size: 16 residues. CDR3 sequence (DNA): TGTGCCAGCAGCGTAGAACTAGTGGGAGCCAAAAACATTCAGTACTTC. It yields the protein CASSVELVGAKNIQYF.

The V and J genes are TRBV7-9 and TRBJ2-5, with D possibly matching TRBD2 (6 bases). Germline values: CDR1 SEHNR, CDR2 FQNEAQ (reference sequence). The CDR3 length is 15 residues. Trimming pared 1 base from V and 5 bases from J, leaving 14 bases between. CDR3 DNA sequence: TGTGCCAGCAGCTTAGGGGGAGGTCTAATGGAGACCCAGTACTTC. Its translation is CASSLGGGLMETQYF.

Details on this clone: Other DNA sequences in this sample translate to the same CDR3. The genes are TRBV5-1 and TRBJ1-1, with D unclear. Germline loops: CDR1 SGHRS, CDR2 YFSETQ. Trimming removed 0 bases from V and 0 bases from J, with 9 bases in between. This CDR3 comprises 15 residues. In DNA form, the CDR3 reads TGCGCCAGCAGCTTGGTTGGAGGACTGAACACTGAAGCTTTCTTT. Translating gives CASSLVGGLNTEAFF.

The chain employs TRBV10-3 and TRBJ1-1; 7 bases are a match to TRBD1. The germline V gene encodes CDR1 ENHRY and CDR2 SYGVKD. The CDR3 extends over 15 amino acids. Trimming cost V 3 bases and J 1 base; bases outside gene matches: 5. The CDR3 protein is CAISDRGQSNTEAFF. The CDR3 DNA follows: TGTGCCATCAGTGACCGGGGACAGTCGAACACTGAAGCTTTCTTT.

Note on this clone: Other nucleotide sequences in the sample specify the same CDR3. The chain has TRBV18 and TRBJ2-5; D is undetermined. CDR1 and CDR2 (germline): KGHSH, LQKENI. Trimming took off 5 bases at V and 0 bases at J, with 4 bases between the two ends. This CDR3 is built from 12 residues. CDR3 protein: CASSSNQETQYF. As DNA, the CDR3 is TGTGCCAGCTCATCAAACCAAGAGACCCAGTACTTC.

The V and J genes are TRBV18 and TRBJ2-1, with D tentatively TRBD2 (5 bases). The CDR3 is 17 residues long. The V end was cut by 0 bases, the J end by 0 bases, with 12 bases between. Germline V lookup: CDR1 KGHSH, CDR2 LQKENI. In DNA form, the CDR3 reads TGTGCCAGCTCACCACCAAGAGGGCACAGCTCCTACAATGAGCAGTTCTTC. Encoded protein: CASSPPRGHSSYNEQFF.

This clone was found once. The chain combines TRBV30 with TRBJ1-1; D gene uncertain. Germline CDR1 GTSNPN, CDR2 SVGIG (reference sequence). The CDR3 is made up of 13 amino acids. V was cut by 2 bases and J by 4 bases, with 11 bases left in between. The CDR3 here is CAWSLKAGTEAFF. Written as DNA, the CDR3 is TGTGCCTGGAGTTTAAAGGCGGGCACTGAAGCTTTCTTT.

This chain links TRBV7-9 with TRBJ2-1; 8 bases are a match to TRBD2. Unmatched junction bases numbered 7, after V lost 4 bases and J lost 8 bases. The CDR3 is made up of 14 amino acids. Germline V gives CDR1 SEHNR, CDR2 FQNEAQ (reference sequence). The CDR3, as DNA: TGTGCCAGCAGCTACGGGGGGGTGAGAGATGAGCAGTTCTTC. Its translation: CASSYGGVRDEQFF.

The chain combines TRBV9 with TRBJ1-4; perhaps TRBD1 as D (5 bases). Trimming stripped 4 bases from V and 5 bases from J, with 18 bases between. In germline, CDR1 is SGDLS, CDR2 YYNGEE. This CDR3 spans 16 amino acids. The CDR3 region is CASSTTQGFSNEKLFF. The CDR3 DNA follows: TGTGCCAGCAGCACCACTCAGGGATTCTCGAATGAAAAACTGTTTTTT.

The V gene is TRBV11-2, the J gene TRBJ2-3; D is unclear. The V and J ends lost 4 bases and 2 bases respectively, with 10 bases between them. This CDR3 spans 14 amino acids. Looked up from germline, CDR1 is SGHAT and CDR2 is FQNNGV. The CDR3 protein is CASSYRHLTDTQYF. The CDR3 coding sequence is TGTGCCAGCAGCTACCGACACCTCACAGATACGCAGTATTTT. The whole variable domain, remainder taken from reference TRBV11-2 and TRBJ2-3, is EAGVAQSPRYKIIEKRQSVAFWCNPISGHATLYWYQQILGQGPKLLIQFQNNGVVDDSQLPKDRFSAERLKGVDSTLKIQPAKLEDSAVYLCASSYRHLTDTQYFGPGTRLTVL.

The chain recombines TRBV2 with TRBJ2-7; weak D call: TRBD1 (6 bases). V gave up 5 bases and J gave up 7 bases, with 15 bases separating them. Germline CDR1 and CDR2: SNHLY and FYNNEI. The CDR3 loop spans 13 amino acids. The CDR3 loop reads CASSPGTLGEQYF. CDR3 sequence (DNA): TGTGCCAGCAGTCCCGGGACACTCGGAGAGCAGTACTTC.

This clone has just one count. The rearrangement joins TRBV4-1 to TRBJ1-2; no firm D call. The V gene's germline CDR1 is MGHRA and CDR2 YSYEKL. V dropped 0 bases and J dropped 8 bases, with 13 bases sitting between them. The CDR3 is 14 residues long. Here the CDR3 reads CASSQDGRSEGYTF. CDR3 nucleotide sequence: TGCGCCAGCAGCCAAGATGGCCGTTCGGAGGGCTACACCTTC.

V and J are TRBV5-1 and TRBJ1-1, with TRBD1 matching over 11 bases. The length of the CDR3 is 16 residues. V shed 6 bases, J shed 5 bases, and the junction held 12 bases outside the gene matches. Germline V CDR1 and CDR2: SGHRS, YFSETQ. CDR3 protein: CASNNLQDRGLTEAFF. In nucleotides, the CDR3 is TGCGCCAGCAACAACCTACAGGACAGGGGGCTGACTGAAGCTTTCTTT.

The chain employs TRBV3-1 (or the pseudogene TRBV3-2) and TRBJ1-5, with TRBD1 matching over 11 bases. From germline, CDR1 is LGHDT and CDR2 YNNKEL (reference sequence). The CDR3 totals 17 residues. The ends lost 3 bases at V and 3 bases at J; junction bases unmatched: 7. CDR3 DNA: TGTGCCAGCAGCCATCCAGGGACAGGGGGTGACAATCAGCCCCAGCATTTT. It specifies CASSHPGTGGDNQPQHF.

This chain joins TRBV29-1 and TRBJ2-2, with D maybe TRBD2 (6 bases). Germline loops: CDR1 SQVTM, CDR2 ANQGSEA. The CDR3 runs to 13 residues. Trimming took 7 bases from V and 8 from J, leaving 17 bases between them. As DNA, the CDR3 is TGCAGCGCCGACGGACTACTGCCGGGGGAGCTGTTTTTT. Its translation: CSADGLLPGELFF.

V usage is TRBV7-6 and J usage is TRBJ2-5; 10 positions match TRBD2. The germline CDR1 and CDR2 sequences are SGHVS and FNYEAQ. The CDR3 length is 15 residues. The V gene end was trimmed by 6 bases and the J gene end by 3 bases; junction bases not matched to a gene: 7. In DNA, the CDR3 is TGTGCCAGCAGTTATAGCCTAGCGGGAGAAGAGACCCAGTACTTC. Amino acids: CASSYSLAGEETQYF.

As to this clone: Distinct nucleotide sequences in the sample also encode this CDR3. The rearrangement uses TRBV19 and TRBJ1-5, with a tentative D call TRBD1 (5 bases). Per germline, CDR1 LNHDA and CDR2 SQIVND (reference sequence). The CDR3 is 14 residues long. The V and J ends lost 4 bases and 0 bases respectively, with 7 bases between them. CDR3 bases: TGTGCCAGTAGTACTACAGGTAGCAATCAGCCCCAGCATTTT. Translating it yields CASSTTGSNQPQHF.